The source of this TCR beta chain is a study of technical replicates of blood from a handful of donors. Clones were sequenced by immunoSEQ multiplex PCR, and TCRdb holds only the in-frame ones, with some missing. The profile shows some 93,000 clones, 95% of them singletons. This sequence originates from a human donor in good health. The sequencing input was T cells isolated from PBMCs.

The CDR3 DNA is TGCGCCAGCACTTTCAACGAGGGACAAGCCATGGACGAAAAACTGTTTTTT. Protein product: CASTFNEGQAMDEKLFF. The genes are TRBV23-1 and TRBJ1-4, with D perhaps TRBD1 (6 bases). TRBV23-1 qualifies as an ORF whose function is uncertain. The CDR3 length is 17 residues. Trimming shortened V by 7 bases and J by 8 bases, and 26 bases separated the two germline ends.